The T cell receptor (beta chain) described here comes from a study of T cells after yellow fever vaccination. TCRdb reanalysed the 5' RACE reads using MiXCR and keeps one entry per CDR3 protein. In the table there are about 220,000 distinct CDR3 sequences, approximately 3.3% of which are singletons. Ten or more counts support this clonotype. This CDR3 has 13 residues. Between the trimmed V and J ends, which lost 9 bases and 3 bases, there was a span of 11 bases. CDR1 MNHNY and CDR2 SVGAGI come from the germline V gene (reference sequence). The receptor comes from a man between 18 and 35 years old who received the YFV17D yellow fever vaccine. The sequencing here drew on CD4+ T cells sorted from PBMCs, taken 10 days after the yellow fever booster vaccination. The rearrangement links TRBV6-6 to TRBJ2-2; no clear D. CDR3 region: CASIGPYTGELFF. The CDR3, as DNA: TGTGCCAGTATCGGGCCCTACACCGGGGAGCTGTTTTTT.